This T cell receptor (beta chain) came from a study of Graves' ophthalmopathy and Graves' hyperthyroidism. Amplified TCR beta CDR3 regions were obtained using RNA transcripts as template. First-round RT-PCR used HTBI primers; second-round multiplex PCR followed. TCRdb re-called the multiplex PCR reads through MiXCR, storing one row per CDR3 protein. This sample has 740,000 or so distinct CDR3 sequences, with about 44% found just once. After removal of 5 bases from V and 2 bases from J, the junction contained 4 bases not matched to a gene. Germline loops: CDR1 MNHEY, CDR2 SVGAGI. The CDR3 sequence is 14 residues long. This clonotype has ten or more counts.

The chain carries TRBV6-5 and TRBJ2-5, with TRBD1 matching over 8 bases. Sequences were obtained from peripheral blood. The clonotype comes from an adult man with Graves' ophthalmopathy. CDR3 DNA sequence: TGTGCCAGCAGTACGACAGGGGCGCAAGAGACCCAGTACTTC. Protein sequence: CASSTTGAQETQYF.